This entry concerns a single TCR beta chain. What it binds is not known. The germline V gene has CDR1 SQVTM and CDR2 ANQGSEA. The V and J ends lost 5 bases and 7 bases respectively, with 15 bases between them. The CDR3 is made up of 13 amino acids. The repertoire was sequenced with immunoSEQ multiplex PCR; TCRdb's copy has only in-frame clones and lacks some. The profile covers some 70,000 clones, with around 82% appearing a single time and around 8% taken by the ten largest. The data belong to a study of OX40 agonist ivuxolimab in advanced cancers. Findings and caveats of the study: CD4+ and CD8+ T cells in blood underwent clonal expansion by week 6 at 0.1 to 3.0 mg/kg.

The chain couples TRBV29-1 to TRBJ2-1; no clear D. The TCR comes from an adult with an advanced solid tumor such as melanoma, head and neck, liver or kidney cancer. This specimen consisted of CD4+ or CD8+ T cells sorted from blood, obtained in a trial of the OX40 agonist ivuxolimab. DNA for the CDR3: TGCAGCGTTCGACGACCCGGTGGTAATGAGCAGTTCTTC. Its translation is CSVRRPGGNEQFF.